Below are 32 T cell receptor beta chains sequenced from a single sample in a study of T cell responses to AZD1222 COVID-19 vaccine. Method: immunoSEQ multiplex PCR; TCRdb's copy keeps in-frame clones and lacks some. The sample lists about 150,000 clones; 85% to 95% were seen once. The sample consisted of peripheral blood, taken on day 0 of AZD1222 vaccination. The receptor set was obtained from an adult in good health.

CDR3 coding DNA: TGTGCCAGCAGTTGGGGACTAGCGATCGGGGAGCTGTTTTTT. It specifies CASSWGLAIGELFF. The V call is TRBV6-5, the J call TRBJ2-2; TRBD2 aligns across 10 bases. The CDR3 length is 14 residues. V was clipped by 4 bases and J by 7 bases; unmatched bases: 3. Looked up from germline, CDR1 is MNHEY and CDR2 is SVGAGI.

The rearrangement links TRBV6-5 to TRBJ2-2; D might be TRBD2 (5 bases). The CDR3 is 13 residues long. The germline V and J ends were trimmed by 7 bases and 4 bases, with 10 bases remaining between them. Germline V lookup: CDR1 MNHEY, CDR2 SVGAGI. CDR3 nucleotide sequence: TGTGCCAGCATGAGGGAGATCACCGGGGAGCTGTTTTTT. Translating it yields CASMREITGELFF.

The chain is built from TRBV13 and TRBJ1-1, with no clear D. Germline loops: CDR1 PRHDT, CDR2 FYEKMQ (reference sequence). The CDR3 has 14 amino acids. The germline V and J ends were trimmed by 0 bases and 1 base, with 6 bases remaining between them. The CDR3 spells CASSLGQQNTEAFF. DNA for the CDR3: TGTGCCAGCAGCTTAGGACAGCAGAACACTGAAGCTTTCTTT.

The gene calls are TRBV30 and TRBJ2-1, with a weak D call TRBD2 (5 bases). The V and J ends lost 0 bases and 4 bases respectively, with 10 bases between them. CDR3 length: 14 amino acids. The germline V gene encodes CDR1 GTSNPN and CDR2 SVGIG (reference sequence). The CDR3 nucleotides are TGTGCCTGGAGTGTAACCGGGGTATACAATGAGCAGTTCTTC. Translated, it gives CAWSVTGVYNEQFF.

V and J are TRBV5-4 and TRBJ1-4, with 8 bases that match TRBD1. Germline CDR1 SGHNT, CDR2 YYREEE (reference sequence). This CDR3 has 14 residues. CDR3: CAGTRGPANEKLFF. CDR3 coding DNA: TGTGCTGGAACCAGGGGGCCGGCTAATGAAAAACTGTTTTTT.

The chain is built from TRBV28 and TRBJ2-7, with TRBD2 as a possible D gene (6 bases). Per the germline V gene, CDR1 is MDHEN and CDR2 is SYDVKM. The germline V and J ends were trimmed by 4 bases and 4 bases, with 17 bases remaining between them. The CDR3 has 15 residues. Here the CDR3 reads CASSSVAASGYEQYF. The CDR3 DNA sequence: TGTGCCAGCAGTTCGGTAGCGGCGTCGGGGTACGAGCAGTACTTC.

The chain joins TRBV14 to TRBJ2-7; D may be TRBD2 (5 bases). V was pared by 1 base and J by 4 bases, with 11 bases between. Germline V gives CDR1 SGHDN, CDR2 FVKESK. This CDR3 has 14 amino acids. The CDR3 region is CASSQAGWGYEQYF. The CDR3 DNA sequence: TGTGCCAGCAGCCAAGCGGGATGGGGTTACGAGCAGTACTTC.

The J gene is TRBJ1-1, the V gene TRBV5-5, with 11 bases that match TRBD1. The V gene's germline CDR1 is SGHKS and CDR2 YYEKEE (reference sequence). The length of the CDR3 is 14 residues. Losses at the gene ends were 4 bases for V and 4 bases for J; bases not matched to a gene: 3. The CDR3 DNA is TGTGCCAGCAGCCCGGGGACAGGGGGCACTGAAGCTTTCTTT. Its protein product is CASSPGTGGTEAFF. Based on the CDR3 plus reference TRBV5-5 and TRBJ1-1, the full variable domain is DAGVTQSPTHLIKTRGQQVTLRCSPISGHKSVSWYQQVLGQGPQFIFQYYEKEERGRGNFPDRFSARQFPNYSSELNVNALLLGDSALYLCASSPGTGGTEAFFGQGTRLTVV.

This sequence joins TRBV6-5 and TRBJ1-2, with 7 bases lining up with TRBD1. Trimming at V came to 6 bases and at J to 7 bases, leaving 5 bases not matched to a gene. In germline, CDR1 is MNHEY, CDR2 SVGAGI. The CDR3 consists of 12 residues. CDR3 coding DNA: TGTGCCAGCAGCCGCGGGACAGTTGGCTACACCTTC. This codes for CASSRGTVGYTF.

The gene calls are TRBV28 and TRBJ2-1, with TRBD2 matching 9 bases. The CDR3 loop spans 19 amino acids. Trimming took 2 bases from V and 5 from J; bases not matched to a gene: 16. The V gene's germline CDR1 is MDHEN and CDR2 SYDVKM. CDR3 sequence (DNA): TGTGCCAGCAGTTTACCGGGGCTAGCGGGAACGCGAAGGGACAATGAGCAGTTCTTC. Its translation: CASSLPGLAGTRRDNEQFF.

The chain uses TRBV5-6 and TRBJ2-3, with a possible D match to TRBD1 (5 bases). This CDR3 is built from 14 residues. Trimming removed 3 bases from V and 0 bases from J, with 8 bases in between. From germline, CDR1 is SGHDT and CDR2 YYEEEE. The DNA for the CDR3 is TGTGCCAGCAGCTCTACAGGAAGCACAGATACGCAGTATTTT. This sequence encodes CASSSTGSTDTQYF.

The sample holds one count of this clone. The chain carries TRBV6-5 and TRBJ1-6; 7 nucleotides align to TRBD1. Trimming at V came to 6 bases and at J to 8 bases, leaving 1 base not matched to a gene. Germline assignment: CDR1 MNHEY and CDR2 SVGAGI. The length of the CDR3 is 12 residues. In nucleotides, the CDR3 is TGTGCCAGCAGAGACAGGGATTCACCCCTCCACTTT. It is translated as CASRDRDSPLHF.

The chain is built from TRBV30 and TRBJ2-1; TRBD1 is a possible D gene (6 bases). CDR1 and CDR2 from the germline V gene are GTSNPN and SVGIG (reference sequence). V was pared by 8 bases and J by 4 bases, with 9 bases between. There are 11 residues in the CDR3. DNA for the CDR3: TGTGCCGAAGGACAGTACAATGAGCAGTTCTTC. It is translated as CAEGQYNEQFF.

The chain employs TRBV15 and TRBJ2-3; 7 bases map to TRBD2. This CDR3 spans 17 amino acids. CDR1 LNHNV and CDR2 YYDKDF come from the germline V gene (reference sequence). Trimming took 3 bases from V and 3 from J; bases not matched to a gene: 12. CDR3: CATSSRRGGSLTDTQYF. The CDR3, as DNA: TGTGCCACCAGCAGCCGACGTGGCGGGAGTTTGACAGATACGCAGTATTTT.

The genes are TRBV7-2 and TRBJ1-5; 8 bases match TRBD1. The CDR3 has 15 amino acids. Germline V gene sequence: CDR1 SGHTA, CDR2 FQGNSA. The V and J ends lost 1 base and 3 bases, in that order; junction bases with no gene match: 2. The chain's CDR3 is CASSLEGQVNQPQHF. CDR3 sequence (DNA): TGTGCCAGCAGCTTAGAGGGACAGGTCAATCAGCCCCAGCATTTT. The variable domain in full, with the rest retrieved from reference TRBV7-2 and TRBJ1-5, is GAGVSQSPSNKVTEKGKDVELRCDPISGHTALYWYRQSLGQGLEFLIYFQGNSAPDKSGLPSDRFSAERTGGSVSTLTIQRTQQEDSAVYLCASSLEGQVNQPQHFGDGTRLSIL.

This clone was detected once. The chain has TRBV4-1 and TRBJ1-2; no definite D call. This CDR3 contains 16 residues. V was pared by 0 bases and J by 2 bases, with 13 bases between. CDR1 and CDR2 from the germline V gene are MGHRA and YSYEKL. The CDR3 DNA reads as TGCGCCAGCAGCCAAGAATTTCACGGATCAAACTATGGCTACACCTTC. Amino acids: CASSQEFHGSNYGYTF.

This chain links TRBV4-1 with TRBJ2-5, with TRBD1 identical over 9 bases. The CDR3 spans 17 residues. Germline V lookup: CDR1 MGHRA, CDR2 YSYEKL. With 4 bases clipped from V and 5 bases from J, the junction kept 14 bases outside the gene matches. The CDR3: CASSPGDRAGVRETQYF. DNA for the CDR3: TGCGCCAGCAGCCCTGGGGACAGGGCGGGTGTGCGGGAGACCCAGTACTTC.

The chain combines TRBV12-5 with TRBJ2-1, with D tentatively TRBD1 (5 bases). From germline, CDR1 is LGHNT and CDR2 FRNRAP. The V end was cut by 3 bases, the J end by 8 bases, with 14 bases between. This CDR3 region has 14 residues. CDR3 in DNA: TGTGCTAGTGGTTTCCACCTAGAAGGGGATGAGCAGTTCTTC. It translates to CASGFHLEGDEQFF. The entire variable domain, with the rest obtained from reference TRBV12-5 and TRBJ2-1, is as follows: DARVTQTPRHKVTEMGQEVTMRCQPILGHNTVFWYRQTMMQGLELLAYFRNRAPLDDSGMPKDRFSAEMPDATLATLKIQPSEPRDSAVYFCASGFHLEGDEQFFGPGTRLTVL.

The gene calls are TRBV7-3 and TRBJ2-7; the D is unclear. The CDR3 length is 11 residues. V lost 3 bases to trimming and J lost 6 bases, with 6 bases between them. CDR1 SGHTA and CDR2 FQGTGA come from the germline V gene. CDR3 DNA sequence: TGTGCCAGCAGCTTTCACGGCGAGCAGTACTTC. Residues: CASSFHGEQYF.

The rearrangement uses TRBV11-2 and TRBJ1-6; D gene uncertain. The CDR3 sequence is 13 residues long. V was cut by 5 bases and J by 7 bases, with 9 bases left in between. Germline V gene lookup returns CDR1 SGHAT and CDR2 FQNNGV. CDR3 sequence reads: CASSRTANSPLHF. DNA for the CDR3: TGTGCCAGCAGCAGGACCGCAAATTCACCCCTCCACTTT. Variable domain in full (rest from reference TRBV11-2 and TRBJ1-6): EAGVAQSPRYKIIEKRQSVAFWCNPISGHATLYWYQQILGQGPKLLIQFQNNGVVDDSQLPKDRFSAERLKGVDSTLKIQPAKLEDSAVYLCASSRTANSPLHFGNGTRLTVT.

The rearrangement links TRBV3-1 (or the pseudogene TRBV3-2) to TRBJ1-3, with D possibly TRBD1 on 5 matching bases. Trimming removed 4 bases at V and 0 bases at J, with 13 bases between. CDR1 and CDR2 (germline): LGHDT, YNNKEL (reference sequence). The CDR3 is 16 residues long. Here the CDR3 DNA reads TGTGCCAGCAGCCTGGGACTCCTGGACTCTGGAAACACCATATATTTT. Translated, it gives CASSLGLLDSGNTIYF.

This chain's CDR3 is CASSRGLSNYGYTF. CDR3 nucleotides: TGTGCCAGTAGTAGGGGACTGTCTAACTATGGCTACACCTTC. The V call is TRBV19, the J call TRBJ1-2; D is possibly TRBD1 (5 bases). CDR3 length equals 14 residues. The V gene lost 4 bases and the J gene lost 0 bases, with 9 bases spanning the gap. Germline values: CDR1 LNHDA, CDR2 SQIVND (reference sequence).

The chain joins TRBV19 to TRBJ2-1; TRBD1 matches 8 bases. Trimming cost V 3 bases and J 6 bases; bases outside gene matches: 4. The CDR3 contains 14 residues. Per germline, CDR1 LNHDA and CDR2 SQIVND (reference sequence). The CDR3 sequence is CASSISDRGNEQFF. The CDR3 region has the DNA TGTGCCAGTAGTATTTCAGACAGGGGCAATGAGCAGTTCTTC.

The rearrangement links TRBV7-9 to TRBJ2-5; D uncertain. This CDR3 spans 13 amino acids. Per the germline V gene, CDR1 is SEHNR and CDR2 is FQNEAQ (reference sequence). V was clipped by 2 bases and J by 2 bases, with 6 bases between them. The CDR3 region has the DNA TGTGCCAGCAGCTTATTGGTACAAGAGACCCAGTACTTC. Its translation: CASSLLVQETQYF.

The sample holds one count of this clone. V and J are TRBV28 and TRBJ1-1, with 11 bases matching TRBD1. The V gene's germline CDR1 is MDHEN and CDR2 SYDVKM. Germline trimming cut 5 bases from V and 5 bases from J; bases unmatched to any gene: 7. The CDR3 has 15 residues. This CDR3 reads CASSPVGQGGTEAFF. The DNA of the CDR3 is TGTGCCAGCAGTCCGGTGGGACAGGGGGGGACTGAAGCTTTCTTT.

The J gene is TRBJ1-3, the V gene TRBV19; 11 bases match TRBD1. This CDR3 contains 18 residues. CDR1 is LNHDA, CDR2 SQIVND, per germline (reference sequence). V dropped 5 bases and J dropped 4; count of bases not matched to a gene: 13. The CDR3 is CASSHRLGQGDGGNTIYF. DNA of the CDR3: TGTGCCAGTAGTCATCGACTGGGACAGGGGGATGGAGGAAACACCATATATTTT.

The chain recombines TRBV9 with TRBJ2-1; 12 nucleotides align to TRBD1. Losses at the gene ends were 4 bases for V and 10 bases for J; bases not matched to a gene: 12. There are 16 residues in the CDR3. Germline CDR1 SGDLS, CDR2 YYNGEE. The CDR3 coding sequence is TGTGCCAGCAGCCCCCCTAGGGGACAGGGGGCCGGGGAGCAGTTCTTC. Amino acids: CASSPPRGQGAGEQFF.

This chain links TRBV10-3 with TRBJ2-7; 14 positions match TRBD2. Germline V gives CDR1 ENHRY, CDR2 SYGVKD. The CDR3 has 16 residues. V was clipped by 4 bases and J by 0 bases; unmatched bases: 2. The CDR3 loop is CAISGTSGRSSYEQYF. In DNA form, the CDR3 reads TGTGCCATCAGTGGGACTAGCGGGAGGAGCTCCTACGAGCAGTACTTC.

The chain has TRBV19 and TRBJ2-2; D perhaps matches TRBD2 (5 bases). This CDR3 is built from 14 residues. The germline V gene encodes CDR1 LNHDA and CDR2 SQIVND (reference sequence). Deletions cut 1 base from V and 2 bases from J, with 5 bases between. CDR3 region: CASSIAGNTGELFF. CDR3 bases: TGTGCCAGTAGTATAGCGGGAAACACCGGGGAGCTGTTTTTT.

This clone has just a few counts. The chain joins TRBV3-1 (or the pseudogene TRBV3-2) to TRBJ1-2, with 8 bases lining up with TRBD1. Germline V CDR1 and CDR2: LGHDT, YNNKEL (reference sequence). The CDR3 is 16 residues long. V lost 1 base to trimming and J lost 6 bases; unmatched junction nucleotides: 10. CDR3 residues: CASSQGRQGRGNGYTF. The DNA for the CDR3 is TGTGCCAGCAGCCAAGGGAGACAGGGGAGAGGTAATGGCTACACCTTC.

The chain carries TRBV5-1 and TRBJ2-3; TRBD1 matches 7 bases. The junction had 4 bases not matched to a gene; V was cut back by 1 base and J by 5 bases. CDR3 size: 14 residues. CDR1 is SGHRS and CDR2 is YFSETQ in the germline V gene. Here the CDR3 DNA reads TGCGCCAGCAGCTTGAGGGGGCTTGTAGATACGCAGTATTTT. Protein sequence: CASSLRGLVDTQYF.

In its sample, this clone was seen once. The chain uses TRBV4-1 and TRBJ1-2, with a tentative D call TRBD1 (6 bases). Germline V gives CDR1 MGHRA, CDR2 YSYEKL. Trimming removed 0 bases from V and 0 bases from J, with 14 bases in between. The length of the CDR3 is 17 residues. The CDR3 spells CASSQEGGDGSNYGYTF. The CDR3, as DNA: TGCGCCAGCAGCCAAGAGGGGGGCGACGGCTCTAACTATGGCTACACCTTC.